These T cell receptor beta chains were read from a single sample in a study of T cell responses to AZD1222 COVID-19 vaccine. The method was immunoSEQ multiplex PCR; TCRdb's version includes in-frame clones alone and lacks a portion of them. The repertoire includes about 100,000 clones, about 87% of them detected once, and around 8.7% sits in the top ten. The material sequenced was peripheral blood, taken on day 0 of AZD1222 vaccination. The receptors come from an adult in good health. Both conserved end residues are part of each CDR3. The D gene is left open where the match is weak. For some rows the clone size is stated as once, few or many, or as a class when expanded; others skip it.

J,length,D,size,V,CDR3,DNA
TRBJ1-6,14,NA,NA,TRBV2,CASTHGIYNSPLHF,TGTGCCAGCACCCACGGGATTTATAATTCACCCCTCCACTTT
TRBJ2-7,17,TRBD1,NA,TRBV24-1,CATSDPGRTGSSYEQYF,TGTGCCACCAGTGATCCAGGAAGGACAGGCAGCTCCTACGAGCAGTACTTC
TRBJ1-2,13,TRBD1,NA,TRBV6-6,CASSLRDRVGYTF,TGTGCCAGCAGTCTCCGGGACAGGGTTGGCTACACCTTC
TRBJ1-6,15,NA,NA,TRBV25-1,CASSESGPYNSPLHF,TGTGCCAGCAGTGAATCGGGACCTTATAATTCACCCCTCCACTTT
TRBJ1-1,16,TRBD1,NA,TRBV12-5,CASDFFTQGENTEAFF,TGTGCTAGTGACTTTTTTACCCAGGGGGAGAACACTGAAGCTTTCTTT
TRBJ1-1,14,NA,NA,TRBV6-5,CASSYVGIGTEAFF,TGTGCCAGCAGTTACGTAGGGATAGGCACTGAAGCTTTCTTT
TRBJ1-2,14,NA,NA,TRBV7-9,CASSLATGGYGYTF,TGTGCCAGCAGCTTAGCGACAGGCGGCTATGGCTACACCTTC
TRBJ2-7,16,TRBD1,NA,TRBV9,CASSDPSGTGGHEQYF,TGTGCCAGCAGCGACCCGAGCGGGACAGGGGGCCACGAGCAGTACTTC
TRBJ1-3,12,NA,NA,TRBV7-9,CASSLYRNTIYF,TGTGCCAGCAGCCTATATAGAAACACCATATATTTT
TRBJ2-2,15,NA,NA,TRBV6-4,CASSDSTVNTGELFF,TGTGCCAGCAGTGACTCGACGGTCAACACCGGGGAGCTGTTTTTT
TRBJ1-3,20,NA,NA,TRBV4-1,CASSQDFGGGRAVPGNTIYF,TGCGCCAGCAGCCAAGATTTCGGCGGGGGCAGGGCCGTCCCTGGAAACACCATATATTTT
TRBJ1-5,13,NA,NA,TRBV30,CAWSSSVRQPQHF,TGTGCCTGGAGTTCATCCGTGCGGCAGCCCCAGCATTTT
TRBJ2-1,14,TRBD2,NA,TRBV19,CASSRGLAGDEQFF,TGTGCCAGTAGTCGGGGACTAGCGGGAGATGAGCAGTTCTTC
TRBJ1-3,15,TRBD1,NA,TRBV5-1,CASTRTGGSGNTIYF,TGCGCCAGCACCCGGACAGGGGGCTCTGGAAACACCATATATTTT
TRBJ2-7,13,NA,few,TRBV28,CASSVGRGYEQYF,TGTGCCAGCAGTGTCGGAAGGGGGTACGAGCAGTACTTC
TRBJ2-1,12,NA,NA,TRBV29-1,CSVERQINEQFF,TGCAGCGTCGAACGACAGATCAATGAGCAGTTCTTC
TRBJ2-2,16,TRBD2,NA,TRBV7-3,CASSPGLARNTGELFF,TGTGCCAGCAGCCCTGGACTAGCAAGGAACACCGGGGAGCTGTTTTTT
TRBJ2-2,14,NA,NA,TRBV27,CAVRGFGDTGELFF,TGTGCCGTCCGGGGGTTTGGGGACACCGGGGAGCTGTTTTTT
TRBJ2-3,16,NA,NA,TRBV18,CASSPRTGLSTDTQYF,TGTGCCAGCTCACCACGCACAGGTCTTAGCACAGATACGCAGTATTTT
TRBJ1-2,12,NA,NA,TRBV29-1,CSVLQGNYGYTF,TGCAGCGTACTACAGGGTAACTATGGCTACACCTTC
TRBJ1-3,14,NA,once,TRBV10-3,CAISESRSGNTIYF,TGTGCCATCAGTGAGTCGAGGTCTGGAAACACCATATATTTT
TRBJ1-4,13,NA,NA,TRBV6-5,CASRKWVNEKLFF,TGTGCCAGTAGGAAATGGGTTAATGAAAAACTGTTTTTT
TRBJ2-1,15,TRBD2,NA,TRBV18,CASSPGTSVYNEQFF,TGTGCCAGCTCACCTGGGACTAGCGTTTACAATGAGCAGTTCTTC
TRBJ2-7,14,NA,NA,TRBV4-2,CASSQDWVASEQYF,TGTGCCAGCAGCCAAGATTGGGTCGCCTCCGAGCAGTACTTC
TRBJ1-5,16,TRBD1,NA,TRBV7-2,CASSLNTGTGGQPQHF,TGTGCCAGCAGCTTGAATACGGGGACAGGGGGTCAGCCCCAGCATTTT
TRBJ1-2,16,TRBD1,NA,TRBV3-1/TRBV3-2,CASSQSTGGVYYGYTF,TGTGCCAGCAGCCAGTCGACAGGGGGGGTTTATTATGGCTACACCTTC
TRBJ1-2,13,TRBD1,NA,TRBV29-1,CSVDIGQVYGYTF,TGCAGCGTTGATATAGGACAGGTCTATGGCTACACCTTC
TRBJ1-4,13,TRBD1,NA,TRBV5-1,CASSSTGPGKLFF,TGCGCCAGCAGCTCGACAGGGCCAGGAAAACTGTTTTTT
TRBJ1-2,13,TRBD1,once,TRBV7-2,CASSLDRVFGYTF,TGTGCCAGCAGCTTGGACAGGGTATTTGGCTACACCTTC
TRBJ1-6,14,NA,NA,TRBV29-1,CSVVSGDPSGALHF,TGCAGCGTTGTGTCCGGGGACCCTTCGGGGGCCCTCCACTTT
TRBJ2-6,15,NA,NA,TRBV13,CASSLPQAGANVLTF,TGTGCCAGCAGCTTACCTCAAGCTGGGGCCAACGTCCTGACTTTC
TRBJ1-5,16,TRBD1,once,TRBV28,CASSSYSGGSNQPQHF,TGTGCCAGCAGTTCTTACTCAGGGGGGAGCAATCAGCCCCAGCATTTT
TRBJ2-7,12,NA,NA,TRBV28,CASSLYNYEQYF,TGTGCCAGCAGTTTATATAACTACGAGCAGTACTTC
TRBJ2-3,14,NA,NA,TRBV2,CASSAAARTDTQYF,TGTGCCAGCAGCGCGGCTGCCCGCACAGATACGCAGTATTTT
TRBJ1-2,15,NA,NA,TRBV5-8,CASSLRAARFYGYTF,TGTGCCAGCAGCCTCCGTGCAGCCAGGTTCTATGGCTACACCTTC
TRBJ2-4,14,TRBD1,NA,TRBV11-3,CASSPGQGLNIQYF,TGTGCCAGCAGCCCCGGACAGGGGCTGAACATTCAGTACTTC
TRBJ1-1,13,NA,NA,TRBV7-9,CASSLDKAFEAFF,TGTGCCAGCAGCTTAGATAAGGCTTTCGAAGCTTTCTTT
TRBJ2-5,17,TRBD1,NA,TRBV5-1,CASSLSPPGQGLGTQYF,TGCGCCAGCAGCTTATCCCCCCCGGGACAGGGTCTGGGGACCCAGTACTTC
TRBJ1-6,12,NA,few,TRBV5-1,CASSWDTLVLHF,TGCGCCAGCAGCTGGGACACTTTAGTCCTCCACTTT
TRBJ2-7,15,NA,NA,TRBV7-9,CASSFPTGARYEQYF,TGTGCCAGCAGCTTCCCCACCGGGGCAAGGTACGAGCAGTACTTC
TRBJ1-5,12,NA,NA,TRBV28,CASSVDSRPQHF,TGTGCCAGCAGCGTTGACAGTCGGCCCCAGCATTTT
TRBJ1-2,11,NA,NA,TRBV29-1,CSVVIRNGYTF,TGCAGCGTTGTTATCAGAAACGGCTACACCTTC
TRBJ2-5,15,NA,NA,TRBV24-1,CATSRRSGTPETQYF,TGTGCCACCAGCCGACGCTCCGGGACCCCAGAGACCCAGTACTTC
TRBJ2-1,11,NA,NA,TRBV5-4,CASSLETEQFF,TGTGCCAGCAGCTTGGAAACTGAGCAGTTCTTC